The rows below give T cell receptor beta chains drawn from one sample of a study of blood T cells in healthy people across ages. One entry per CDR3 protein results from TCRdb running MiXCR on the 5' RACE reads. In the table there are under 800,000 distinct CDR3 sequences, 35% to 45% of which are singletons. The specimen was blood. These receptors originate from a woman in her sixties or seventies in good health. Both conserved end residues are part of each CDR3. D genes are given only for firm matches. Size is stated for part of the rows, as once, few or many counts, or as a class when the clone is expanded.

v_call,clone_size,j_call,d_call,cdr3_aa,cdr3_nt
TRBV27,few,TRBJ2-1,TRBD2,CASSRIGGGTYNEQFF,TGTGCCAGCAGTAGAATTGGGGGGGGAACCTACAATGAGCAGTTCTTC
TRBV6-2/TRBV6-3,few,TRBJ2-1,TRBD1,CASSQGAGNIYDEQFF,TGTGCCAGCAGTCAGGGGGCGGGTAACATCTACGATGAGCAGTTCTTC
TRBV12-3/TRBV12-4,once,TRBJ1-1,-,CASSLVAGPRNTEAFF,TGTGCCAGCAGTTTAGTGGCAGGGCCCCGGAACACTGAAGCTTTCTTT
TRBV7-6,-,TRBJ2-1,TRBD2,CASSLLTSGSSYNKQFF,TGTGCCAGCAGCCTCTTGACTAGCGGGAGTTCCTACAATAAGCAGTTCTTC
TRBV7-9,-,TRBJ1-4,TRBD1,CASSLGQTSNEKLFF,TGTGCCAGCAGCTTGGGACAGACCTCTAATGAAAAACTGTTTTTT
TRBV29-1,-,TRBJ2-4,-,CSVAENIQYF,TGCAGCGTTGCCGAAAACATTCAGTACTTC
TRBV7-2,many,TRBJ2-4,-,CASSPPLAQHGGKNIQYF,TGTGCCAGCAGCCCACCACTAGCTCAACATGGGGGCAAAAACATTCAGTACTTC
TRBV5-8,-,TRBJ1-5,-,CASSFVGGSNQPQHF,TGTGCCAGCAGCTTTGTCGGAGGGAGCAATCAGCCCCAGCATTTT
TRBV9,-,TRBJ2-5,-,CASSVSVGGPETQYF,TGTGCCAGCAGCGTTTCGGTGGGGGGGCCTGAGACCCAGTACTTC
TRBV3-1,-,TRBJ2-7,TRBD2,CASSQDARLALPNEQYF,TGTGCCAGCAGCCAAGATGCCAGACTAGCGCTACCCAATGAGCAGTACTTC
TRBV7-2,few,TRBJ2-1,-,CASSGAPNNEQFF,TGTGCCAGCAGCGGGGCCCCAAACAATGAGCAGTTCTTC
TRBV12-3/TRBV12-4,many,TRBJ1-2,-,CASSDRSRNYGYTF,TGTGCCAGCTCTGACAGGTCAAGGAACTATGGCTACACCTTC
TRBV25-1,-,TRBJ1-6,-,CASSESVGGNSPLHF,TGTGCCAGCAGTGAATCCGTGGGGGGGAATTCACCCCTCCACTTT
TRBV28,few,TRBJ2-7,-,CASTLTITGTYEQYF,TGTGCCAGCACCCTAACCATAACAGGGACCTACGAGCAGTACTTC
TRBV10-3,few,TRBJ2-7,TRBD1,CATRDSSSYEQYF,TGTGCCACCCGGGACAGTTCATCCTACGAGCAGTACTTC
TRBV30,-,TRBJ2-1,-,CAWTGFWGETQFF,TGTGCCTGGACGGGCTTTTGGGGGGAGACCCAGTTCTTC
TRBV10-2,-,TRBJ1-4,-,CASSGQGPNEKLFF,TGCGCCAGCAGTGGCCAGGGCCCTAATGAAAAACTGTTTTTT
TRBV7-2,-,TRBJ1-2,-,CATTGGGWTNYGYTF,TGTGCCACTACCGGGGGTGGGTGGACGAACTATGGCTACACCTTC
TRBV28,few,TRBJ2-1,TRBD2,CASRPYGTSGHNEQFF,TGTGCCAGCAGACCATACGGGACTAGCGGACACAATGAGCAGTTCTTC
TRBV10-3,few,TRBJ2-1,-,CAISELGGGNNEQFF,TGTGCCATCAGTGAGTTAGGGGGCGGGAACAATGAGCAGTTCTTC
TRBV3-1,-,TRBJ2-7,-,CATEDRYSYEQYF,TGTGCCACCGAAGACCGGTACTCCTACGAGCAGTACTTC
TRBV7-9,once,TRBJ2-3,TRBD2,CASSLENSGGAGMQYF,TGTGCCAGCAGCTTAGAAAACAGCGGGGGGGCCGGTATGCAGTATTTT
TRBV12-3/TRBV12-4,-,TRBJ1-5,-,CASVQGRNQPQHF,TGTGCCAGCGTTCAAGGGCGCAATCAGCCCCAGCATTTT
TRBV11-3,-,TRBJ2-5,TRBD1,CASSKDRVQTQYF,TGTGCCAGCAGTAAAGACAGGGTACAGACCCAGTACTTC
TRBV24-1,few,TRBJ2-5,-,CATSEKGETQYF,TGTGCCACCAGTGAGAAGGGGGAGACCCAGTACTTC
TRBV7-2,few,TRBJ2-4,TRBD2,CASSLNWVAGGPGSKNIQYF,TGTGCCAGCAGCCTAAACTGGGTAGCGGGAGGGCCGGGATCGAAAAACATTCAGTACTTC
TRBV11-2,few,TRBJ1-4,-,CASSGRTGANEKLFF,TGTGCCAGCAGCGGTCGGACGGGAGCTAATGAAAAACTGTTTTTT
TRBV20-1,-,TRBJ2-7,-,CSEGDCYEQYF,TGCAGTGAGGGGGACTGCTACGAGCAGTACTTC
TRBV3-1,-,TRBJ1-1,TRBD1,CASSPKTGPEAFF,TGTGCCAGCAGCCCGAAGACAGGGCCTGAAGCTTTCTTT
TRBV2,-,TRBJ2-2,-,CASSAGVTNTGELFF,TGTGCCAGCAGTGCAGGGGTAACGAACACCGGGGAGCTGTTTTTT
TRBV28,-,TRBJ2-7,TRBD1,CASSKDRGQPYEQYF,TGTGCCAGCAGTAAGGACAGGGGTCAACCCTACGAGCAGTACTTC
TRBV3-1,few,TRBJ2-1,TRBD2,CASSQVLAGGTSYNEQFF,TGTGCCAGCAGCCAAGTCCTAGCGGGGGGAACCTCCTACAATGAGCAGTTCTTC
TRBV7-2,few,TRBJ1-5,-,CASSPNGGNQPQHF,TGTGCCAGCAGCCCTAATGGGGGTAATCAGCCCCAGCATTTT
TRBV20-1,many,TRBJ2-7,TRBD1,CSARDGDSLLYEQYF,TGCAGTGCTAGAGACGGGGACAGCCTCCTCTACGAGCAGTACTTC
TRBV6-6,few,TRBJ2-3,TRBD2,CASSYAASGTFTDTQYF,TGTGCCAGCAGTTACGCGGCTAGCGGGACTTTCACAGATACGCAGTATTTT
TRBV14,few,TRBJ2-1,-,CASSQDLARVTEQFF,TGTGCCAGCAGCCAAGATTTAGCCAGGGTAACTGAGCAGTTCTTC
TRBV10-1,-,TRBJ2-5,TRBD1,CASSEEGAGSGAEYF,TGCGCCAGCAGTGAAGAGGGGGCCGGTTCAGGTGCCGAGTACTTC
TRBV6-2/TRBV6-3,few,TRBJ2-7,TRBD2,CASSLPRLAGYEQYF,TGTGCCAGCAGTCTCCCCCGACTAGCGGGATACGAGCAGTACTTC
TRBV20-1,-,TRBJ2-1,TRBD2,CSASGARAGGPGEQFF,TGCAGTGCTAGTGGGGCACGAGCGGGGGGGCCGGGTGAGCAGTTCTTC
TRBV5-1,-,TRBJ1-2,-,CASSIRENYGYTF,TGCGCCAGCAGCATTCGCGAAAACTATGGCTACACCTTC
TRBV7-9,-,TRBJ2-7,TRBD2,CASSRYRRGLAGGTNYEQYF,TGTGCCAGCAGCCGGTACCGACGGGGACTAGCGGGAGGTACCAACTACGAGCAGTACTTC
TRBV29-1,few,TRBJ2-7,TRBD1,CSVGIRGLDEQYF,TGCAGCGTTGGAATCAGGGGGCTTGACGAGCAGTACTTC
TRBV7-8,-,TRBJ2-1,-,CASSLLAGYNEQFF,TGTGCCAGCAGCTTACTAGCTGGGTACAATGAGCAGTTCTTC
TRBV25-1,-,TRBJ2-1,TRBD1,CASSVINRGSLYNEQFF,TGTGCCAGCAGCGTTATAAACAGGGGTTCTCTCTACAATGAGCAGTTCTTC
TRBV5-1,many,TRBJ2-1,-,CASSLARRVDEQFF,TGCGCCAGCAGCTTGGCCAGGCGGGTCGATGAGCAGTTCTTC
TRBV7-9,-,TRBJ1-1,TRBD1,CASSTRQGRVTEAFF,TGTGCCAGCAGCACCCGACAGGGTCGGGTCACTGAAGCTTTCTTT
TRBV5-1,-,TRBJ1-4,TRBD1,CASSHGTGAEKLFF,TGCGCCAGCAGCCATGGGACAGGGGCGGAAAAACTGTTTTTT
TRBV29-1,-,TRBJ2-7,TRBD2,CSVGSGGINEQYF,TGCAGCGTTGGAAGCGGGGGGATAAATGAGCAGTACTTC
TRBV28,few,TRBJ2-3,-,CASSNSGDFTDTQYF,TGTGCCAGCAGTAACTCGGGAGACTTCACAGATACGCAGTATTTT
TRBV29-1,-,TRBJ1-1,-,CSAGQLNTEAFF,TGCAGCGCTGGACAGCTGAACACTGAAGCTTTCTTT
TRBV12-3/TRBV12-4,few,TRBJ2-1,TRBD2,CASTSGGASYNEQFF,TGTGCCAGCACCTCCGGGGGGGCCTCCTACAATGAGCAGTTCTTC
TRBV27,once,TRBJ2-1,TRBD2,CASSCGGDNEQFF,TGTGCCAGCAGTTGCGGGGGGGACAATGAGCAGTTCTTC
TRBV29-1,-,TRBJ1-2,-,CSVVSFSAAPNYGYTF,TGCAGCGTTGTCTCGTTCAGTGCAGCCCCTAACTATGGCTACACCTTC
TRBV4-2,-,TRBJ2-1,-,CACSQVGEEQFF,TGTGCCTGCAGCCAAGTAGGGGAGGAGCAGTTCTTC
TRBV20-1,-,TRBJ2-1,-,CSARSRDSSYNEQFF,TGCAGTGCTAGATCACGGGATAGCTCCTACAATGAGCAGTTCTTC